Below are 7 T cell receptor beta chains sequenced from a single sample in a study of response to subunit inactivated influenza vaccine (dated by TCRdb to between 2018 and 2020). Libraries came from RT-PCR. Sequencing relied on an Illumina HiSeq 2500. The public reads were reanalyzed by TCRdb: fastp trimming at Q25, MiXCR alignment, in-frame beta chains only. Rows are combined by CDR3 protein, so each entry shows the most common genes and DNA. This sample has approximately 310,000 distinct CDR3 sequences in its table, and 21% of those were observed once. About 9.4% of the sample rests with the top ten. The sequencing used PBMCs from blood, collected about 20 months after vaccination. The receptors stem from a man in his fifties or sixties who received an inactivated influenza vaccine. Donor details come from another sample of the same person, matched by shared clones.

The chain recombines TRBV29-1 with TRBJ2-4, with D maybe TRBD1 (6 bases). This CDR3 is 12 amino acids long. Between the trimmed V and J ends, which lost 6 bases and 6 bases, there was a span of 12 bases. Germline V gene data show CDR1 as SQVTM and CDR2 as ANQGSEA. The CDR3 DNA reads as TGCAGCGTCCGGGACAACGGAAACATTCAGTACTTC. Protein sequence: CSVRDNGNIQYF.

Ten or more counts support this clonotype. The chain is built from TRBV12-3 or TRBV12-4 and TRBJ2-3, with D tentatively TRBD1 or TRBD2 (5 bases each). Trimming cost V 6 bases and J 3 bases, with 19 bases left between them. The CDR3 is 16 amino acids. CDR3 protein: CASSPGLSVVTDTQYF. The CDR3 DNA is TGTGCCAGCAGCCCGGGGCTGAGCGTTGTGACAGATACGCAGTATTTT.

The genes are TRBV6-1 and TRBJ2-3; TRBD2 is a possible D gene (6 bases). V dropped 5 bases and J dropped 2 bases, with 11 bases sitting between them. In germline, CDR1 is MNHNS, CDR2 SASEGT. This CDR3 spans 14 amino acids. Here the CDR3 reads CASSPGSFTDTQYF. DNA for the CDR3: TGTGCCAGCAGTCCCGGGAGTTTCACAGATACGCAGTATTTT.

This CDR3 is CASSPGTADNSDLHF. CDR3 nucleotide sequence: TGCGCCAGCAGCCCGGGGACAGCTGACAATTCGGACCTCCACTTT. The V call is TRBV5-1, the J call TRBJ1-6; TRBD1 matches 7 bases. The CDR3 covers 15 residues. With V trimmed by 4 bases and J by 15 bases, 16 bases remained unmatched. Looked up from germline, CDR1 is SGHRS and CDR2 is YFSETQ.

This clonotype was seen a handful of times. The rearrangement joins TRBV6-5 to TRBJ1-5; 12 bases fit TRBD1. Looked up from germline, CDR1 is MNHEY and CDR2 is SVGAGI. J gave up 3 bases and V 4 bases, and 7 bases lay outside the gene matches. CDR3 length: 17 residues. CDR3 sequence (DNA): TGTGCCAGCAGTTCACTAGGGACAGGGGGCCTCAATCAGCCCCAGCATTTT. Translating it yields CASSSLGTGGLNQPQHF.

J is TRBJ2-5 and V is TRBV4-1, with D tentatively TRBD2 (5 bases). CDR1 MGHRA and CDR2 YSYEKL come from the germline V gene. V shed 4 bases and J shed 3 bases, with 12 bases lying between them. There are 14 residues in the CDR3. The CDR3 DNA follows: TGCGCCAGCAGCCCGGACTCAATGGAAGAGACCCAGTACTTC. It translates to CASSPDSMEETQYF.

The chain has TRBV6-1 and TRBJ1-5, with 9 bases lining up with TRBD1. In germline, CDR1 is MNHNS, CDR2 SASEGT. The CDR3 length is 13 residues. The junction had 3 bases not matched to a gene; V was cut back by 6 bases and J by 6 bases. The CDR3 DNA reads as TGTGCCAGCAGGGGACAGGGAAGTCAGCCCCAGCATTTT. Translation gives CASRGQGSQPQHF.